This is a list of T cell receptor beta chains from one sample in a study of blood T cell repertoires in COVID-19. Method: immunoSEQ multiplex PCR; TCRdb's copy keeps in-frame clones and lacks some. The sample carries roughly 250,000 clones, 84% recorded once. The sample comprised peripheral blood. The receptors were gathered from a human donor in a cohort sampled during active COVID-19. Each CDR3 is given with its conserved first and last residue. A D gene is named only where the DNA matches it firmly.

CDR3 length	V gene	J gene	D gene	CDR3 protein
15	TRBV7-2	TRBJ2-1	.	CASSFDRGGYNEQFF
15	TRBV6-2/TRBV6-3	TRBJ1-1	.	CASSYSVGRLPEAFF
16	TRBV7-9	TRBJ2-7	TRBD2	CASSPLKAGGSHEQYF
15	TRBV5-8	TRBJ2-3	TRBD2	CASSRGDLPRDTQYF
14	TRBV28	TRBJ1-1	.	CVTSRDPRLAEAFF
12	TRBV5-5	TRBJ2-1	.	CASSLADNEQFF
11	TRBV12-3/TRBV12-4	TRBJ2-7	.	CASSFGPEQYF
15	TRBV6-2/TRBV6-3	TRBJ2-7	.	CASSYPPYQAYEQYF
17	TRBV5-1	TRBJ2-5	.	CASSRNLVSAGQETQYF
13	TRBV6-4	TRBJ1-2	.	CASSDSQGNGYTF
15	TRBV5-1	TRBJ2-7	TRBD1	CASSTDRGGGYEQYF
16	TRBV3-1/TRBV3-2	TRBJ2-5	.	CASSQGATRMGETQYF
16	TRBV6-2/TRBV6-3	TRBJ2-4	.	CASSYEGPLAKNIQYF
13	TRBV7-6	TRBJ1-2	.	CASSNRQGDGYTF
15	TRBV19	TRBJ1-1	TRBD1	CASRPNDRASTEAFF
12	TRBV19	TRBJ1-2	TRBD1	CASTPGGAGYTF
13	TRBV5-1	TRBJ2-5	.	CASSLSESETQYF
17	TRBV6-4	TRBJ2-3	TRBD2	CASSDSSGGFRTDTQYF
14	TRBV4-1	TRBJ1-1	.	CASRRTDLQSEAFF
15	TRBV11-2	TRBJ2-7	TRBD1	CASSPSQGLDYEQYF
15	TRBV27	TRBJ2-5	.	CASSLLAGFIETQYF
15	TRBV19	TRBJ1-1	.	CASIDRGGGSTEAFF
12	TRBV11-2	TRBJ2-7	.	CASSPLSNEQYF
13	TRBV12-3/TRBV12-4	TRBJ2-5	.	CASSLFFAETQYF
16	TRBV6-5	TRBJ2-6	.	CASSYLGRSGANVLTF
13	TRBV29-1	TRBJ1-4	TRBD1	CSVEDRGDEKLFF
14	TRBV2	TRBJ2-7	.	CASSGADSQNEQYF
16	TRBV7-2	TRBJ2-3	.	CASSLFPQHPPDTQYF
16	TRBV28	TRBJ2-3	TRBD2	CASSLVRGGGWDTQYF
11	TRBV29-1	TRBJ2-7	.	CSVSSDSWQYF
15	TRBV3-1/TRBV3-2	TRBJ1-1	.	CASSQEILANTEAFF
17	TRBV4-3	TRBJ2-7	.	CASSRFTTAGIHYEQYF
15	TRBV3-1/TRBV3-2	TRBJ2-7	TRBD2	CASSQLAGGPYEQYF
12	TRBV6-5	TRBJ1-5	.	CASSVSNQPQHF
12	TRBV7-2	TRBJ2-1	.	CASSSLASEQFF
16	TRBV19	TRBJ2-1	.	CASSIARASSGNEQFF
15	TRBV3-1/TRBV3-2	TRBJ1-5	TRBD1	CASSRTGRRDQPQHF
15	TRBV4-2	TRBJ2-7	TRBD2	CASSQVGTSEYEQYF